This T cell receptor (beta chain) came from a study of T cell responses to AZD1222 COVID-19 vaccine. The study's findings and limits: It was only after the peak T cell response that any repertoires were sampled. In a largely white British group with more females than males, clonal diversity was possibly underestimated. An increase in Spike-specific TCR breadth and depth was observed after two AZD1222 doses.

This clone was picked up a small number of times. As yet, its antigen is unknown. Using immunoSEQ multiplex PCR, the repertoire was profiled, and TCRdb retains in-frame clones only, with some absent. The table lists more than 150,000 clones, around 90% of them singletons. The sequenced sample was peripheral blood, obtained 28 days after the second AZD1222 dose. This TCR was recovered from an adult who received the AZD1222 COVID-19 vaccine.

The CDR3 protein is CASSQEWGPINEQFF. In DNA, the CDR3 is TGCGCCAGCAGCCAAGAGTGGGGGCCGATCAATGAGCAGTTCTTC. The gene calls are TRBV4-1 and TRBJ2-1; a weak D match, TRBD1 (6 bases). V gave up 0 bases and J gave up 6 bases, with 12 bases separating them. The CDR3 is 15 residues long. CDR1 and CDR2 from the germline V gene are MGHRA and YSYEKL.